The entry below gives a single TCR beta chain sequence along with its context. What this receptor recognizes is not known. The input lacks base qualities; no much larger clone sits a single base away. The protocol used for the library was the immunoSEQ multiplex PCR assay. This is the immuneACCESS table as TCRdb keeps it, with only in-frame sequences that have V and J called. A part of the clones is gone; compared with another copy, unresolved V genes explain less than half, and the rest is unexplained. This sample comprises 34,000 or so clones, around nine tenths of them detected only once. Around 10% of the sample is held by the ten biggest clonotypes. This sample is drawn from a study of T cell changes during pregnancy in multiple sclerosis (dated by TCRdb to 2018 to 2020). The study in broad terms: The study looked at changes in the T cell repertoire across pregnancy in women with multiple sclerosis.

From the cysteine through the phenylalanine, the CDR3 covers 15 amino acids. Of the read, only the CDR3 DNA is kept; its 45 bases are in frame from base 1. Ends trimmed: V by 10 bases, J by 2 bases; bases unmatched to a gene: 11. CDR1 and CDR2 are read off the germline V gene as ENHRY and SYGVKD. The TCR was taken from a female donor with multiple sclerosis, enrolled in a pregnancy study. The chain uses TRBV10-3 and TRBJ2-3; 8 bases in the middle match TRBD2. The sequences come from CD8+ T cells from peripheral blood mononuclear cells, collected before pregnancy. The CDR3 region reads CASGGRDGDTDTQYF. The DNA reads TGTGCCAGCGGGGGGCGGGACGGTGACACAGATACGCAGTATTTT.